These T cell receptor beta chains were read from a single sample in a study of T cells in Graves' hyperthyroidism and ophthalmopathy. TCRdb redid the calling of the multiplex PCR reads with MiXCR, one entry per CDR3 protein. The data show about 360,000 distinct CDR3 sequences, approximately 15% seen once. The material sequenced was blood. Source of these receptors: a man aged 30 to 39 with Graves' hyperthyroidism that later progressed to Graves' ophthalmopathy. CDR3s include the opening cysteine and the closing phenylalanine or tryptophan. Each record gives: V gene, J gene, CDR3 protein.

TRBV27	TRBJ2-2	CASSLSLLMWRTGELFF
TRBV20-1	TRBJ1-1	CSASSHKNTEAFF
TRBV28	TRBJ2-3	CASSYADTQYF
TRBV5-1	TRBJ2-5	CASSRDRVETQYF
TRBV30	TRBJ1-5	CAWSVNVNQPQHF
TRBV10-3	TRBJ1-2	CASLNPRGGYTF
TRBV19	TRBJ2-7	CASSIRTGEQYF
TRBV6-5	TRBJ2-7	CASSYSFGRVSYEQYF
TRBV7-2	TRBJ2-3	CASSLVGPGEADTQYF
TRBV19	TRBJ2-7	CASSPRDIGEQYF
TRBV27	TRBJ2-7	CASSFVDRGREQYF
TRBV5-1	TRBJ2-7	CASSPTGTGFSLYEQYF
TRBV19	TRBJ2-7	CASSRDTTYEQYF
TRBV9	TRBJ1-2	CASSKGTAANYGYTF
TRBV28	TRBJ1-5	CASSPQHRGPRDQPQHF
TRBV20-1	TRBJ2-2	CSALSGSTGELFF
TRBV30	TRBJ1-5	CAWSRGARQPQHF
TRBV5-6	TRBJ2-7	CASSFGSYEQYF
TRBV19	TRBJ1-2	CASNGGDGYTF
TRBV6-5	TRBJ1-4	CASSYSSREEKLFF
TRBV5-1	TRBJ2-7	CASSQDWGHFYEQYF
TRBV28	TRBJ1-6	CASTLDVLSGSPLHF
TRBV20-1	TRBJ2-7	CSASLAGGLKEQYF
TRBV4-1	TRBJ2-1	CASSQEEVGWDEQFF
TRBV5-1	TRBJ2-5	CASTHGGRAETQYF
TRBV5-5	TRBJ1-3	CASSLGYPGNTIYF
TRBV12-3/TRBV12-4	-	CASSTIGGGQYNEQYF
TRBV7-9	TRBJ2-1	CASSDSAGSIKVF
TRBV5-1	TRBJ1-2	CASSLAERRPLNYGYTF
TRBV9	TRBJ2-1	CASSVDVNYNEQFF
TRBV5-1	TRBJ2-7	CASSLTSGGLEQYF
TRBV6-1	TRBJ2-3	CASRGDSDTQYF
TRBV28	TRBJ1-4	CASRDDRGVGEKLFF